This entry lists 14 T cell receptor beta chains sequenced from one sample in a study of blood T cell repertoires in COVID-19. TCRdb's copy holds only in-frame clones and misses some; the assay was immunoSEQ multiplex PCR. Of some 100,000 clones in the sample, roughly nine tenths were seen once. Sample: peripheral blood. The receptor set was obtained from a man in his 60s with acute or convalescent COVID-19.

The chain joins TRBV5-4 to TRBJ1-2; TRBD1 is a possible D gene (6 bases). Trimming shortened V by 4 bases and J by 2 bases, and 12 bases separated the two germline ends. CDR1 is SGHNT, CDR2 YYREEE, per germline (reference sequence). The CDR3 runs 14 residues. The CDR3 sequence: CASSLLTGNYGYTF. CDR3 bases: TGTGCCAGCAGCCTGCTTACAGGGAACTATGGCTACACCTTC.

CDR3: CASSWDRGQGETQYF. The CDR3 DNA follows: TGTGCCAGCAGTTGGGACAGGGGGCAAGGGGAGACCCAGTACTTC. This rearrangement joins TRBV27 to TRBJ2-5, with TRBD1 matching 12 bases. This CDR3 is built from 15 residues. V trimming: 4 bases; J trimming: 5 bases; junction bases outside the gene matches: 5. Germline CDR1 reads MNHEY; CDR2 reads SMNVEV (reference sequence).

J is TRBJ2-1 and V is TRBV9; D is ambiguous. V lost 0 bases and J lost 9, with 25 bases in between. This CDR3 is built from 18 residues. CDR1 and CDR2 (germline): SGDLS, YYNGEE. The CDR3 region is CASSVGFGTTRPPLEQFF. CDR3 nucleotide sequence: TGTGCCAGCAGCGTAGGGTTTGGAACTACCCGACCCCCCCTTGAGCAGTTCTTC. Supplemented by reference TRBV9 and TRBJ2-1, the full variable domain reads DSGVTQTPKHLITATGQRVTLRCSPRSGDLSVYWYQQSLDQGLQFLIQYYNGEERAKGNILERFSAQQFPDLHSELNLSSLELGDSALYFCASSVGFGTTRPPLEQFFGPGTRLTVL.

The V and J genes are TRBV27 and TRBJ1-1, with a possible D match to TRBD1 (6 bases). From germline, CDR1 is MNHEY and CDR2 SMNVEV (reference sequence). V was cut by 1 base and J by 5 bases, with 14 bases left in between. The CDR3 is 15 residues long. CDR3 bases: TGTGCCAGCAGTTTATATGTCGCAACAGGGACTGAAGCTTTCTTT. This sequence encodes CASSLYVATGTEAFF.

This chain uses TRBV14 with TRBJ1-1, with D possibly matching TRBD1 (5 bases). V was shortened by 4 bases and J by 5 bases, with 14 bases between the two germline ends. The CDR3 consists of 14 residues. Germline CDR1 and CDR2: SGHDN and FVKESK. The DNA of the CDR3 is TGTGCCAGCAGCCTAGAAGGGGTGTGGACTGAAGCTTTCTTT. It is translated as CASSLEGVWTEAFF. Looking up the rest from reference TRBV14 and TRBJ1-1 gives the full variable domain: EAGVTQFPSHSVIEKGQTVTLRCDPISGHDNLYWYRRVMGKEIKFLLHFVKESKQDESGMPNNRFLAERTGGTYSTLKVQPAELEDSGVYFCASSLEGVWTEAFFGQGTRLTVV.

This chain connects TRBV28 to TRBJ1-2, with D possibly TRBD1 on 5 matching bases. The germline V gene encodes CDR1 MDHEN and CDR2 SYDVKM. The CDR3 totals 12 residues. Trimming removed 11 bases from V and 8 bases from J, with 18 bases in between. In nucleotides, the CDR3 is TGTGCCTCCAATTCCAGGGTCGGCGGCTACACCTTC. Protein sequence: CASNSRVGGYTF.

The rearrangement joins TRBV6-5 to TRBJ1-1; tentatively, D is TRBD1 (5 bases). Germline V gene data show CDR1 as MNHEY and CDR2 as SVGAGI. This CDR3 has 14 residues. V shed 7 bases and J shed 1 base, with 13 bases lying between them. CDR3 residues: CASNQGQRNTEAFF. DNA for the CDR3: TGTGCCAGCAACCAGGGTCAAAGGAACACTGAAGCTTTCTTT.

This clone has only one observation. The rearrangement joins TRBV2 to TRBJ2-2; unclear D gene. Germline V gene lookup returns CDR1 SNHLY and CDR2 FYNNEI. V lost 3 bases and J 1 base, leaving 9 bases between the germline ends. This CDR3 is built from 15 residues. In DNA form, the CDR3 reads TGTGCCAGCAGTGATGCGTCTCTGAACACCGGGGAGCTGTTTTTT. It is translated as CASSDASLNTGELFF.

The chain is built from TRBV6-5 and TRBJ1-1; 8 nucleotides agree with TRBD1. The CDR3 consists of 14 residues. J was trimmed by 1 base and V by 8 bases; bases with no gene match: 6. Germline V gives CDR1 MNHEY, CDR2 SVGAGI. CDR3 region: CASSGGAWNTEAFF. The CDR3 coding sequence is TGTGCCAGCTCAGGGGGCGCTTGGAACACTGAAGCTTTCTTT.

The V gene is TRBV28, the J gene TRBJ1-2; 9 bases line up with TRBD1. Germline lookup yields CDR1 MDHEN and CDR2 SYDVKM. CDR3 size: 17 residues. The ends lost 6 bases at V and 0 bases at J; junction bases unmatched: 11. DNA for the CDR3: TGTGCCAGCAGCGAAGCCGGGACAGGGCACGCTAACTATGGCTACACCTTC. Translating it yields CASSEAGTGHANYGYTF.

The V call is TRBV6-5, the J call TRBJ2-2, with a possible D match to TRBD1 (6 bases). V dropped 0 bases and J dropped 1 base, with 6 bases sitting between them. The CDR3 totals 15 residues. Per the germline V gene, CDR1 is MNHEY and CDR2 is SVGAGI. This chain's CDR3 is CASSYSTGNTGELFF. The CDR3 DNA is TGTGCCAGCAGTTACTCGACAGGGAACACCGGGGAGCTGTTTTTT.

The chain links TRBV9 to TRBJ1-2; a weak D match, TRBD1 (6 bases). Germline lookup yields CDR1 SGDLS and CDR2 YYNGEE. This CDR3 has 15 amino acids. The V end was cut by 4 bases, the J end by 6 bases, with 19 bases between. CDR3 in amino acids: CASSPRTVRRDGYTF. Here the CDR3 DNA reads TGTGCCAGCAGCCCCCGGACAGTTAGAAGGGATGGCTACACCTTC. Together with reference TRBV9 and TRBJ1-2, the CDR3 gives the full variable domain: DSGVTQTPKHLITATGQRVTLRCSPRSGDLSVYWYQQSLDQGLQFLIQYYNGEERAKGNILERFSAQQFPDLHSELNLSSLELGDSALYFCASSPRTVRRDGYTFGSGTRLTVV.

The chain uses TRBV24-1 and TRBJ1-1, with a tentative D call TRBD1 (5 bases). The germline V and J ends were trimmed by 1 base and 7 bases, with 6 bases remaining between them. Per the germline V gene, CDR1 is KGHDR and CDR2 is SFDVKD. The CDR3 runs to 12 residues. This chain's CDR3 is CATSDLRGEAFF. The CDR3 DNA is TGTGCCACCAGTGATTTAAGGGGTGAAGCTTTCTTT.

The chain couples TRBV15 to TRBJ2-7; 10 bases align to TRBD1. Per the germline V gene, CDR1 is LNHNV and CDR2 is YYDKDF (reference sequence). V was clipped by 1 base and J by 5 bases; unmatched bases: 8. This CDR3 comprises 16 residues. CDR3 nucleotide sequence: TGTGCCACCAGCAGAGTCCGGGACAGGGGTAGGGACGAGCAGTACTTC. Residues: CATSRVRDRGRDEQYF.